The 3 T cell receptor beta chains below come from one sample, sequenced in a study of sequential checkpoint blockade in melanoma. Generated by immunoSEQ multiplex PCR, the TCRdb table keeps only in-frame clones and is missing some. The sample yields around 21,000 clones, roughly 80% seen once. Stated treatment: randomized to nivolumab then ipilimumab (arm A) or the reverse (arm B). This specimen consisted of CD8+ T cells sorted from blood (inferred from file names), obtained from a patient given nivolumab and ipilimumab in sequence. The receptors here all came from a human donor with melanoma.

This clone was observed a handful of times. This chain uses TRBV4-3 with TRBJ1-4; D is possibly TRBD1 (5 bases). Per the germline V gene, CDR1 is LGHNA and CDR2 is YSLEER. CDR3 length: 14 amino acids. The V and J ends lost 3 bases and 7 bases respectively, with 12 bases between them. The CDR3 spells CASSHAGQGEKLFF. As DNA, the CDR3 is TGCGCCAGCAGCCACGCAGGACAAGGTGAAAAACTGTTTTTT.

The chain uses TRBV6-1 and TRBJ2-7; D is perhaps TRBD1 (6 bases). The CDR3 loop spans 14 amino acids. Germline CDR1 MNHNS, CDR2 SASEGT. V lost 6 bases and J lost 5, with 17 bases in between. CDR3: CASSLESEGDEQYF. The CDR3, as DNA: TGTGCCAGCAGCTTAGAAAGTGAGGGGGACGAGCAGTACTTC.

J is TRBJ2-5 and V is TRBV5-1, with D possibly being TRBD1 (5 bases). Per the germline V gene, CDR1 is SGHRS and CDR2 is YFSETQ. V was pared by 0 bases and J by 0 bases, with 9 bases between. The CDR3 runs to 15 residues. CDR3 in amino acids: CASSLEQAYQETQYF. CDR3 bases: TGCGCCAGCAGCTTGGAACAGGCTTACCAAGAGACCCAGTACTTC.